Here is one T cell receptor (beta chain) with its context. This entry belongs to a study of control samples from healthy donors and cancer patients. Generated by immunoSEQ multiplex PCR, the TCRdb table keeps only in-frame clones and is missing some. The sample includes about 80,000 clones, roughly 89% seen only once; the top ten take approximately 7.6%. The source material was blood. This TCR came from a woman aged 55-69 years in good health.

Here the CDR3 DNA reads TGTGCCAGCAGCAAAGGGGGGGTGCCTACCAACACCATATATTTT. Its translation is CASSKGGVPTNTIYF. The J gene is TRBJ1-3, the V gene TRBV21-1. TRBV21-1 corresponds to a pseudogene. The CDR3 extends over 15 amino acids.